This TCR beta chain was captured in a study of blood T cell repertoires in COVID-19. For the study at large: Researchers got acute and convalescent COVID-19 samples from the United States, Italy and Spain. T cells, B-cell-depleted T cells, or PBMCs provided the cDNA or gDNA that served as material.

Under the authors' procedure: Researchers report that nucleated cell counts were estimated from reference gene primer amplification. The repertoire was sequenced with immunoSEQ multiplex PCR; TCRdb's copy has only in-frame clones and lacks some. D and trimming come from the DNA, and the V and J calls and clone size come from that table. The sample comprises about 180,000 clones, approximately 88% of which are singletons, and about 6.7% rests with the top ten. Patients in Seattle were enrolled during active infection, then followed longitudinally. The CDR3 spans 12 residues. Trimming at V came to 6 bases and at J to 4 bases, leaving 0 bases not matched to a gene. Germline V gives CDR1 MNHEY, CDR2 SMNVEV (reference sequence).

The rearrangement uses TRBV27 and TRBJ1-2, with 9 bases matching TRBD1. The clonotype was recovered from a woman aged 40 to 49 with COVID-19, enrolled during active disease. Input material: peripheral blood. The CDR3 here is CASRQGAYGYTF. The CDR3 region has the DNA TGTGCCAGCAGACAGGGGGCCTATGGCTACACCTTC.